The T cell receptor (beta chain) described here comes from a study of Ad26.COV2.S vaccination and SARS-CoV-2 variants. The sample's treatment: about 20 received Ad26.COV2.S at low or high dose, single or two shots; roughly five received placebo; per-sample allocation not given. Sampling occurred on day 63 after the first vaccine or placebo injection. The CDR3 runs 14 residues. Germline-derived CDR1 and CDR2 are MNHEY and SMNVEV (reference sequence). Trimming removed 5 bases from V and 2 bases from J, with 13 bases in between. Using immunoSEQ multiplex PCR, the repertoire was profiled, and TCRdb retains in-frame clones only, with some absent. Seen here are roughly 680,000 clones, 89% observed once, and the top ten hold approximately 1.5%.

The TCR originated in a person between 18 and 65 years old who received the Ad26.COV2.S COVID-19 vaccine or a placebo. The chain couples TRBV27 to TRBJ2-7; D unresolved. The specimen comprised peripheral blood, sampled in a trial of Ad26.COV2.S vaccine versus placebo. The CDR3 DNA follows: TGTGCCAGCAGTCCTCGACTGGACGCCTACGAGCAGTACTTC. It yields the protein CASSPRLDAYEQYF.